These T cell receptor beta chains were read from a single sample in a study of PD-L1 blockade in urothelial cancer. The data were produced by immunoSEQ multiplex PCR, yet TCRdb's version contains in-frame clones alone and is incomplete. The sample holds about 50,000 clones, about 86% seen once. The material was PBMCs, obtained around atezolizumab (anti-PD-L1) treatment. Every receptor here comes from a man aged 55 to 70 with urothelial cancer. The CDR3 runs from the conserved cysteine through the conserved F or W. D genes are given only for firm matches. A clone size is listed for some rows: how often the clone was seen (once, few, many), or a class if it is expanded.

CASSVLAGGPGDTQYF	TGTGCCAGCAGTGTTTTAGCGGGGGGGCCGGGGGATACGCAGTATTTT	TRBD2	-	TRBV2	TRBJ2-3	16
CASSLVGARQGYTF	TGTGCCAGCAGTTTAGTGGGGGCGCGACAGGGCTACACCTTC	-	once	TRBV28	TRBJ1-2	14
CASSFGDRDTEAFF	TGTGCCAGCAGCTTTGGGGACAGGGACACTGAAGCTTTCTTT	TRBD1	-	TRBV7-9	TRBJ1-1	14
CASSGQELTGELFF	TGTGCCAGTTCGGGACAGGAACTGACCGGGGAGCTGTTTTTT	TRBD1	-	TRBV18	TRBJ2-2	14
CASGLTRGLNGYTF	TGTGCCAGCGGACTAACCAGGGGGCTCAATGGCTACACCTTC	TRBD1	few	TRBV27	TRBJ1-2	14
CSAGQQGNQPQHF	TGCAGCGCAGGGCAACAGGGTAATCAGCCCCAGCATTTT	-	-	TRBV29-1	TRBJ1-5	13
CASSEVTPGGGYTF	TGTGCCAGCAGTGAAGTTACGCCAGGGGGTGGCTACACCTTC	TRBD1	-	TRBV6-1	TRBJ1-2	14
CASSLGLGGADTQYF	TGTGCCAGCAGCTTGGGACTAGGAGGGGCAGATACGCAGTATTTT	TRBD2	-	TRBV7-3	TRBJ2-3	15
CASSEGTNPSGANVLTF	TGCGCCAGCAGTGAGGGGACAAACCCATCTGGGGCCAACGTCCTGACTTTC	-	-	TRBV10-2	TRBJ2-6	17
CASSEGLAIDTQYF	TGCGCCAGCAGTGAGGGGCTAGCGATAGATACGCAGTATTTT	-	-	TRBV10-1	TRBJ2-3	14
CASSPTGIGEKLFF	TGTGCCAGCTCACCGACAGGGATCGGTGAAAAACTGTTTTTT	TRBD1	-	TRBV18	TRBJ1-4	14
CASSISQTGSEQYF	TGTGCCAGTAGTATAAGTCAGACTGGGTCCGAGCAGTACTTC	-	-	TRBV19	TRBJ2-7	14
CASSFTQGRPNTEAFF	TGTGCCAGCAGCTTTACACAGGGGCGACCGAACACTGAAGCTTTCTTT	TRBD1	few	TRBV7-9	TRBJ1-1	16
CASSLRRGGNTIYF	TGTGCCAGCAGCTTACGGAGGGGCGGAAACACCATATATTTT	-	-	TRBV7-2	TRBJ1-3	14
CASTARGNTEAFF	TGTGCCAGCACTGCCAGGGGAAACACTGAAGCTTTCTTT	-	-	TRBV6-6	TRBJ1-1	13
CATKQDGSQPQHF	TGTGCCACCAAACAGGATGGCAGTCAGCCCCAGCATTTT	-	-	TRBV6-6	TRBJ1-5	13
CASSWPSVEQYF	TGTGCCAGCAGCTGGCCCTCTGTCGAGCAGTACTTC	-	-	TRBV11-2	TRBJ2-7	12
CASSTYRGRSSYEQYF	TGTGCCAGCAGCACGTACAGGGGGCGATCGTCCTACGAGCAGTACTTC	TRBD1	once	TRBV5-5	TRBJ2-7	16
CASSQAIDSEKLFF	TGCGCCAGCAGCCAAGCCATAGATAGTGAAAAACTGTTTTTT	-	once	TRBV4-1	TRBJ1-4	14
CASSPPGPDQPQHF	TGTGCCAGCTCACCACCTGGGCCAGATCAGCCCCAGCATTTT	-	-	TRBV18	TRBJ1-5	14
CASSRRGLVAGVEQYF	TGCGCCAGCAGCCGGAGAGGTCTAGTTGCGGGAGTCGAGCAGTACTTC	TRBD2	-	TRBV4-1	TRBJ2-7	16
CASSLERGAFF	TGTGCCAGCAGCTTAGAAAGGGGAGCTTTCTTT	-	-	TRBV7-9	TRBJ1-1	11
CASLEGTVQETQYF	TGTGCCAGCCTTGAGGGGACAGTCCAAGAGACCCAGTACTTC	TRBD1	-	TRBV28	TRBJ2-5	14
CASSLTSGQETQYF	TGCGCCAGCAGCTTGACTAGCGGGCAAGAGACCCAGTACTTC	TRBD2	-	TRBV5-1	TRBJ2-5	14
CASSLGTGNSPLHF	TGTGCCAGCAGTTTGGGGACAGGAAATTCACCCCTCCACTTT	TRBD1	-	TRBV28	TRBJ1-6	14
CASSSWGQQPQHF	TGTGCCAGCAGCTCTTGGGGGCAACAGCCCCAGCATTTT	-	-	TRBV2	TRBJ1-5	13
CASSRLAGGRNEQFF	TGCGCCAGCAGTCGACTAGCGGGGGGGCGCAATGAGCAGTTCTTC	TRBD2	-	TRBV4-1	TRBJ2-1	15
CASIGTSTDTQYF	TGTGCCAGCATAGGGACAAGCACAGATACGCAGTATTTT	-	-	TRBV6-5	TRBJ2-3	13
CASSPDRGSEKLFF	TGTGCCAGCAGCCCGGACAGGGGCAGTGAAAAACTGTTTTTT	TRBD1	-	TRBV7-2	TRBJ1-4	14
CASSQGSFYGYTF	TGTGCCAGCAGTCAGGGATCGTTTTATGGCTACACCTTC	-	few	TRBV5-5	TRBJ1-2	13
CASSLGLNGELFF	TGTGCCAGCAGCTTGGGACTCAACGGGGAGCTGTTTTTT	-	-	TRBV9	TRBJ2-2	13
CASSLVLRGAYNEQFF	TGTGCCAGCAGCTTAGTTTTGCGGGGGGCCTACAATGAGCAGTTCTTC	TRBD2	-	TRBV11-2	TRBJ2-1	16
CASSSVPGDTQYF	TGTGCCAGCAGCTCAGTCCCGGGAGATACGCAGTATTTT	-	-	TRBV7-2	TRBJ2-3	13
CASSLNERGGLYEQYF	TGCGCCAGCAGCTTAAATGAGCGGGGGGGCCTCTACGAGCAGTACTTC	TRBD2	-	TRBV5-1	TRBJ2-7	16
CSVDLETQYF	TGCAGTGTTGACTTGGAGACCCAGTACTTC	-	-	TRBV20-1	TRBJ2-5	10
CASSAGVSHEQYF	TGTGCCAGCAGCGCGGGGGTGTCCCACGAGCAGTACTTC	TRBD2	-	TRBV7-3	TRBJ2-7	13
CASSPQGLNGYTF	TGCGCCAGCAGCCCTCAGGGTCTGAATGGCTACACCTTC	-	-	TRBV4-1	TRBJ1-2	13
CASTQGGQGSLGAFF	TGTGCCAGCACTCAAGGGGGACAGGGCTCCCTCGGAGCTTTCTTT	TRBD1	-	TRBV6-5	TRBJ1-1	15
CASSTRGGNQPQHF	TGTGCCAGCAGCACCAGGGGCGGGAATCAGCCCCAGCATTTT	-	-	TRBV7-8	TRBJ1-5	14
CASSYSSPGTGNGYTF	TGTGCCAGCAGTTACTCGAGCCCCGGGACAGGGAATGGCTACACCTTC	TRBD1	-	TRBV6-5	TRBJ1-2	16
CASGSGTGNTEAFF	TGTGCTAGTGGTTCTGGGACAGGGAACACTGAAGCTTTCTTT	TRBD1	once	TRBV12-5	TRBJ1-1	14
CASSLEMGPGRNQETQYF	TGTGCCAGCAGCTTAGAGATGGGGCCCGGGAGAAACCAAGAGACCCAGTACTTC	-	once	TRBV11-3	TRBJ2-5	18
CASSKRGWTGELFF	TGTGCCAGCAGTAAAAGGGGTTGGACCGGGGAGCTGTTTTTT	-	-	TRBV27	TRBJ2-2	14
CASSPRRSNRGLGANVLTF	TGTGCCAGCAGCCCCCGGCGGTCGAACAGGGGGCTTGGGGCCAACGTCCTGACTTTC	TRBD1	-	TRBV11-3	TRBJ2-6	19
CASRQGAIEKLFF	TGTGCCAGCAGACAGGGGGCAATTGAAAAACTGTTTTTT	TRBD1	once	TRBV28	TRBJ1-4	13
CASSFDMTRQETQYF	TGTGCCAGCAGCTTTGATATGACTCGCCAAGAGACCCAGTACTTC	-	-	TRBV5-6	TRBJ2-5	15